This T cell receptor beta chain was sequenced during a study of T cells after posttransplantation cyclophosphamide. Study outcomes and limitations: Donor-recipient repertoire similarity was low at 1-2 months, rising over year one.

The naive gate required viable CD3+CD4+ or CD3+CD8+ cells with CCR7+CD45RA+CD45RO-CD95-CD27+CD28+ phenotype. Profiled with immunoSEQ multiplex PCR; TCRdb holds only in-frame clones, not every one. The sample carries about 8,800 clones, nearly 98% recorded once. Regarding this clone: What it binds is unknown.

The V gene's germline CDR1 is PRHDT and CDR2 FYEKMQ (reference sequence). Germline trimming cut 5 bases from V and 7 bases from J; bases unmatched to any gene: 6. CDR3 length: 15 residues. The sequenced material came from naive CD4+ T cells sorted from PBMCs. The sequence came from a woman aged 55-75 years in good health, CMV-negative, and a related stem cell transplant donor. The chain has TRBV13 and TRBJ2-2; 11 positions agree with TRBD2. The CDR3 loop is CASSPTLAGGGELFF. The CDR3, as DNA: TGTGCCAGCAGCCCGACCCTAGCGGGAGGCGGGGAGCTGTTTTTT.